This T cell receptor beta chain is from a study of chemoradiotherapy in HPV16-positive cancers (dated by TCRdb to between 2020 and 2023). Background on the whole study: Functional T-cell assays on cells from a couple of HPV16-positive patients defined candidate HPV-specific T-cell clones and common TCR motifs. Whether T-cell immunity against the HPV oncoproteins E6 and E7 changes during chemoradiotherapy and whether survival is affected by this immunity were examined in the study. TCR repertoires from more than 70 patients with HPV-related cancers were then used to track the candidate HPV-specific TCRs and motifs. Broader findings and caveats from the paper: The survival association was reported for HPV16-positive patients, and the functional definition of HPV-specific T cells was derived from only a couple of HPV16-positive patients. In HPV16-positive patients, expansion of HPV-responsive T cells during chemoradiotherapy was associated with improved recurrence-free survival. Expansion of candidate HPV-specific clones and E7-related TCR motifs was observed in the tumor microenvironment during treatment, whereas no such expansion was observed for non-HPV-specific T cells.

As concerns this clone: Which antigen it targets is not known. An end of the junction does not agree with germline; a read error may underlie this.

Repertoires were sampled repeatedly over the course of chemoradiotherapy so that clonal expansion in the tumor microenvironment could be followed. From the germline V gene, CDR1 is SGHRS and CDR2 is YFSETQ. The CDR3 holds 13 amino acids from the cysteine to the phenylalanine. Just CDR3 DNA is preserved here, 39 bases in frame from base 1. Libraries came from the immunoSEQ multiplex PCR assay. Entries here come from immuneACCESS through TCRdb and include only in-frame sequences with V and J called. Some clones fail to appear in such tables; in the studies checked, an unresolved V gene covers under half of the shortfall, and the cause of the remainder is unknown. Here the sample has 20,000 to 25,000 clones; over 75% occur a single time. The biggest ten clones account for 2% to 2.5% of the sample.

The sample was blood, taken from a patient who underwent chemoradiotherapy. This TCR was recovered from a human donor with HPV-associated anogenital cancer. Here the chain combines TRBV5-1 and TRBJ2-3; matching of 5 bases hints at TRBD1 as the D gene. The sequenced DNA is TGCGCCAGCAGCTTGGAAGTCAGGGCCCCGGCGAATTTT. It specifies CASSLEVRAPANF.